These 15 T cell receptor beta chains came from one sample sequenced in a study of response to subunit inactivated influenza vaccine. TCRdb fed the RT-PCR reads into MiXCR, producing one record per CDR3 protein. The sample holds just under 550,000 distinct CDR3 sequences, less than 25% seen once. The sample was also linked to a second study, of T cells expressing NK-cell markers. That report adds: TCR beta libraries carry UMIs added by 5'RACE template switching.

The material sequenced was CD4+ T cells sorted from PBMCs, taken 11 to 12 days after vaccination. These receptors all stem from a man aged 50-60 years who received an inactivated influenza vaccine.

This clonotype was recorded a few times. This chain links TRBV6-2 or TRBV6-3 with TRBJ2-4, with a weak D call TRBD2 (6 bases). Germline V CDR1 and CDR2: MNHEY, SVGEGT. V lost 2 bases, J lost 0 bases, and 8 bases lay in between. The CDR3 is 15 amino acids. CDR3 coding DNA: TGTGCCAGCAGTTACGCCGGGGGAGCCAAAAACATTCAGTACTTC. This gives the protein CASSYAGGAKNIQYF.

The CDR3 DNA is TGCAGTGCTGGACAGCAAAACTATGGCTACACCTTC. Translated: CSAGQQNYGYTF. The chain combines TRBV20-1 with TRBJ1-2; a possible D gene is TRBD1 (6 bases). From germline, CDR1 is DFQATT and CDR2 SNEGSKA (reference sequence). With 5 bases removed from V and 2 bases from J, the gap between germline ends came to 9 bases. The CDR3 consists of 12 residues.

V and J are TRBV7-2 and TRBJ2-5; D unclear. This CDR3 is 13 amino acids long. Germline loops: CDR1 SGHTA, CDR2 FQGNSA. The V end was cut by 4 bases, the J end by 5 bases, with 11 bases between. CDR3 DNA sequence: TGTGCCAGCAGCTCAAATACCCGGGAGACCCAGTACTTC. It encodes CASSSNTRETQYF.

The chain links TRBV4-3 to TRBJ1-3, with D possibly being TRBD1 (5 bases). Germline lookup yields CDR1 LGHNA and CDR2 YSLEER. With 0 bases removed from V and 4 bases from J, the gap between germline ends came to 13 bases. This CDR3 region has 16 residues. For the CDR3, the DNA is TGCGCCAGCAGCCAAGAACCCGGGACGGCCGGAAACACCATATATTTT. It translates to CASSQEPGTAGNTIYF.

The CDR3 region has the DNA TGCGCCAGCAGACTAGCGGGGGGGCTCGATGAGCAGTTCTTC. Translated: CASRLAGGLDEQFF. The rearrangement uses TRBV5-1 and TRBJ2-1; 13 positions match TRBD2. The CDR3 runs 14 residues. J was trimmed by 8 bases and V by 5 bases; bases with no gene match: 4. Germline V gene lookup returns CDR1 SGHRS and CDR2 YFSETQ.

This clonotype has only a few counts. The rearrangement uses TRBV11-2 and TRBJ2-1, with 7 bases fitting TRBD2. The V segment lost 7 bases and the J segment 5 bases; nucleotides outside the gene matches: 8. This CDR3 is 14 amino acids long. Germline V gives CDR1 SGHAT, CDR2 FQNNGV. DNA of the CDR3: TGTGCCAGCACCTTGGGACTACGCCACAATGAGCAGTTCTTC. It codes for CASTLGLRHNEQFF.

Only a few counts were recorded for this clonotype. Here the CDR3 reads CASRTGYSGNTIYF. DNA of the CDR3: TGTGCCAGCAGAACAGGCTACTCTGGAAACACCATATATTTT. V gene TRBV6-1 combines with J gene TRBJ1-3, with D maybe TRBD1 (5 bases). With 6 bases removed from V and 0 bases from J, the gap between germline ends came to 9 bases. The CDR3 sequence is 14 residues long. Germline-derived CDR1 and CDR2 are MNHNS and SASEGT.

A few counts support this clonotype. The rearrangement links TRBV7-9 to TRBJ2-7; D is perhaps TRBD1 (5 bases). V dropped 0 bases and J dropped 1 base, with 13 bases sitting between them. The germline V gene has CDR1 SEHNR and CDR2 FQNEAQ (reference sequence). The CDR3 loop spans 16 amino acids. CDR3 protein: CASSLAGPPWSYEQYF. CDR3 coding DNA: TGTGCCAGCAGCTTAGCGGGGCCCCCCTGGTCCTACGAGCAGTACTTC.

This clonotype has more than one count but fewer than ten. The chain has TRBV11-3 and TRBJ2-7, with 8 bases aligning to TRBD1. CDR3 length: 14 residues. The V and J ends lost 2 bases and 6 bases, in that order; junction bases with no gene match: 6. From germline, CDR1 is SGHNT and CDR2 YENEEA. The CDR3 bases are TGTGCCAGCAGCTTACAGACAGGGGACGGCGAGCAGTACTTC. Its protein is CASSLQTGDGEQYF.

V gene TRBV20-1 combines with J gene TRBJ2-5; 14 nucleotides agree with TRBD2. The CDR3 spans 16 residues. Per the germline V gene, CDR1 is DFQATT and CDR2 is SNEGSKA (reference sequence). After removal of 3 bases from V and 2 bases from J, the junction contained 5 bases not matched to a gene. The CDR3 sequence: CSASGLAGGPQETQYF. The CDR3 nucleotides read TGCAGTGCTAGTGGACTAGCGGGGGGACCACAAGAGACCCAGTACTTC.

V usage is TRBV5-4 and J usage is TRBJ1-2, with D unclear. The V gene's germline CDR1 is SGHNT and CDR2 YYREEE (reference sequence). V was trimmed by 3 bases and J by 13 bases, leaving 7 bases between them. CDR3 length: 9 amino acids. The CDR3 nucleotides read TGTGCCAGCAGCTGCCATGGCACCTTC. Its protein is CASSCHGTF.

The chain recombines TRBV14 with TRBJ1-1; D remains ambiguous. With 4 bases removed from V and 7 bases from J, the gap between germline ends came to 13 bases. This CDR3 contains 13 residues. Germline-derived CDR1 and CDR2 are SGHDN and FVKESK. DNA for the CDR3: TGTGCCAGCAGCCGGACGAGGGTCGGTGAAGCTTTCTTT. Translated, it gives CASSRTRVGEAFF.

The rearrangement uses TRBV6-2 or TRBV6-3 and TRBJ2-2; D remains unclear. Germline V lookup: CDR1 MNHEY, CDR2 SVGEGT. The CDR3 is 14 residues long. Trimming shortened V by 8 bases and J by 6 bases, and 16 bases separated the two germline ends. The CDR3 coding sequence is TGTGCCAGCCACCTCGGGCACGGCGCCGGGGAGCTGTTTTTT. Residues: CASHLGHGAGELFF.

This clonotype showed up just a few times. The gene calls are TRBV20-1 and TRBJ2-7, with 9 positions matching TRBD2. Germline-derived CDR1 and CDR2 are DFQATT and SNEGSKA (reference sequence). The CDR3 spans 17 residues. The trim removed 0 bases at V and 1 base at J, leaving 10 bases unmatched. CDR3 sequence: CSARDVLGLARSYEQYF. DNA for the CDR3: TGCAGTGCTAGAGATGTTCTTGGACTAGCGAGATCCTACGAGCAGTACTTC.

V is TRBV10-3 and J is TRBJ2-3, with D possibly matching TRBD1 (6 bases). Looked up from germline, CDR1 is ENHRY and CDR2 is SYGVKD. The CDR3 has 13 amino acids. Trimming took 6 bases from V and 2 from J, leaving 9 bases between them. The CDR3 region has the DNA TGTGCCATCAGGCAGGGGACCACAGATACGCAGTATTTT. Translated, it gives CAIRQGTTDTQYF.